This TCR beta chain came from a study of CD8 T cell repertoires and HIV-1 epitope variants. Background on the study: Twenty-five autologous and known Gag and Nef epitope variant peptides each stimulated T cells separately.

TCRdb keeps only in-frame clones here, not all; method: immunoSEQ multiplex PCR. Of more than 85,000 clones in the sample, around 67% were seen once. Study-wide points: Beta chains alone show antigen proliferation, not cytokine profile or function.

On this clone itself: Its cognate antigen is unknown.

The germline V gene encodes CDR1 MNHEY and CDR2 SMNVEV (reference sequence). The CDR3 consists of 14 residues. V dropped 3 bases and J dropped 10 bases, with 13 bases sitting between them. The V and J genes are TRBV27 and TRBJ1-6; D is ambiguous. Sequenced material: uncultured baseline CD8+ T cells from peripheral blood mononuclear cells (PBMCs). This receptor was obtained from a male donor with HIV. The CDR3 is CASSFSDGESPLHF. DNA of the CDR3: TGTGCCAGCAGTTTCTCGGACGGGGAATCACCCCTCCACTTT.